The rows below give T cell receptor beta chains drawn from one sample of a study of identifying expanded T cells in peripheral blood. The assay was immunoSEQ multiplex PCR, and TCRdb's table has in-frame clones only and misses some. The sample holds 70,000 or so clones; about nine tenths are singletons and the top ten take more than 2.5%. The specimen sequenced was blood. Receptors were obtained from a person between 18 and 69 years old in good health. CDR3s leave out the opening cysteine and the closing phenylalanine or tryptophan.

length: 15; J: TRBJ1-1; V: TRBV7-9; CDR3: ASSLVGAREKNTEAF
length: 9; J: TRBJ1-1; V: TRBV6-5; CDR3: ATVWGTEAF
length: 13; J: TRBJ2-2; V: TRBV30; CDR3: AWSVNRLPTGELF
length: 11; J: TRBJ1-2; V: TRBV10-3; CDR3: AISEGTVYGYT
length: 16; J: TRBJ1-4; V: TRBV14; CDR3: ASSQYWGGLPTNEKLF
length: 12; J: TRBJ2-1; V: TRBV14; CDR3: ASSLDLGYNEQF
length: 14; J: TRBJ1-3; V: TRBV5-6; CDR3: ASSLGHPSSGNTIY
length: 14; J: TRBJ1-3; V: TRBV4-3; CDR3: ASSASTTALHNTIY
length: 12; J: TRBJ2-7; V: TRBV7-9; CDR3: ASSLMTSVDEQY
length: 11; J: TRBJ1-1; V: TRBV11-3; CDR3: ASSLEENTEAF
length: 13; J: TRBJ2-3; V: TRBV28; CDR3: ASHMAYSITDTQY
length: 17; J: TRBJ2-1; V: TRBV28; CDR3: ASSLGTFLGLALNNEQF
length: 6; J: TRBJ2-7; V: TRBV10-3; CDR3: AFYEQY
length: 12; J: TRBJ2-7; V: TRBV5-6; CDR3: ASSFVGGTYEQY
length: 11; J: TRBJ2-2; V: TRBV10-3; CDR3: AISDIGTGELF
length: 14; J: TRBJ2-2; V: TRBV5-5; CDR3: ASSLRETAYTGELF
length: 15; J: TRBJ2-2; V: TRBV5-1; CDR3: ASSSLGGQPNTGELF
length: 12; J: TRBJ1-1; V: TRBV7-2; CDR3: ASSFNRVSTEAF
length: 13; J: TRBJ1-2; V: TRBV30; CDR3: AWSEGQESLYGYT
length: 12; J: TRBJ1-3; V: TRBV7-2; CDR3: ASRNRQAGNTIY
length: 11; J: TRBJ1-5; V: TRBV27; CDR3: ASRPALNQPQH
length: 13; J: TRBJ2-3; V: TRBV19; CDR3: ASSINGARADTQY